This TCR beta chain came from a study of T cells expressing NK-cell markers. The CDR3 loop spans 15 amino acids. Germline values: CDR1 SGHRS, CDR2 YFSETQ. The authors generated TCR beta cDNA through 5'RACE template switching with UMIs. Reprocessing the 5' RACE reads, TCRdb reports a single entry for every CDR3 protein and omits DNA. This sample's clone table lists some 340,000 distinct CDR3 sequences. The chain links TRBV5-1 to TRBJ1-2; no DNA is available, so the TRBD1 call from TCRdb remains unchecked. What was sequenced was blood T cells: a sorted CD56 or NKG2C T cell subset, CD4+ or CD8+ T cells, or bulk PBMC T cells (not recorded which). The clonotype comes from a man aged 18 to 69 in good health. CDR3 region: CASSRGTGGSYGYTF.